The next 21 T cell receptor beta chains were all read from a single sample in a study of shared clonotypes between healthy human individuals. CD8 cells classed as naive were CD45RO-negative and positively selected for CCR7, excluding terminally differentiated effector memory CD45RA+ cells. The assay was immunoSEQ multiplex PCR, and TCRdb's table has in-frame clones only and misses some. This table holds roughly 810,000 clones, about 96% found once. Sample: naive CD8+ T cells sorted from blood. These receptors were taken from a man aged 30 to 45 in good health.

The V call is TRBV6-5, the J call TRBJ2-5; no definite D call. This CDR3 contains 13 residues. Germline CDR1 and CDR2: MNHEY and SVGAGI. Trimming removed 6 bases from V and 5 bases from J, with 13 bases in between. The CDR3 DNA is TGTGCCAGCAGCCGCACCGACGGGGAGACCCAGTACTTC. Protein sequence: CASSRTDGETQYF.

The chain couples TRBV28 to TRBJ1-1, with D unclear. The CDR3 extends over 17 amino acids. CDR1 and CDR2 from the germline V gene are MDHEN and SYDVKM. V was pared by 3 bases and J by 1 base, with 18 bases between. The CDR3 region has the DNA TGTGCCAGCAGTTTCGGCCGGGCTTGGAGGGAGAACACTGAAGCTTTCTTT. Translation gives CASSFGRAWRENTEAFF.

The gene calls are TRBV9 and TRBJ1-3, with D uncertain. The V end lost 3 bases, the J end lost 0 bases, and 16 bases lay between the germline ends. This CDR3 has 17 residues. The V gene's germline CDR1 is SGDLS and CDR2 YYNGEE. The CDR3 nucleotides are TGTGCCAGCAGCGAGCCTCTCACATCGACCTCTGGAAACACCATATATTTT. Protein product: CASSEPLTSTSGNTIYF.

The genes are TRBV30 and TRBJ1-4, with D unclear. This CDR3 is built from 12 residues. V gave up 3 bases and J gave up 5 bases, with 7 bases separating them. The V gene's germline CDR1 is GTSNPN and CDR2 SVGIG (reference sequence). CDR3 nucleotide sequence: TGTGCCTGGAGCGCCTTAAATGAAAAACTGTTTTTT. Translating it yields CAWSALNEKLFF.

The genes are TRBV29-1 and TRBJ2-7; D gene ambiguous. Trimming cost V 3 bases and J 7 bases, with 13 bases left between them. The CDR3 runs 12 residues. The germline V gene has CDR1 SQVTM and CDR2 ANQGSEA. The DNA of the CDR3 is TGCAGCGTTGACAGGACCATGGGGGAGCAGTACTTC. Its protein product is CSVDRTMGEQYF.

The chain couples TRBV9 to TRBJ1-1; 8 bases align to TRBD1. This CDR3 has 16 residues. With V trimmed by 0 bases and J by 4 bases, 8 bases remained unmatched. Germline CDR1 reads SGDLS; CDR2 reads YYNGEE. CDR3 sequence: CASSVEKDRVGTEAFF. Here the CDR3 DNA reads TGTGCCAGCAGCGTAGAAAAGGACAGGGTCGGCACTGAAGCTTTCTTT.

The table lists this clone with a count of one. The V gene is TRBV27, the J gene TRBJ2-2; 8 nucleotides line up with TRBD2. V gave up 6 bases and J gave up 8 bases; unmatched junction bases: 5. There are 13 residues in the CDR3. The V gene's germline CDR1 is MNHEY and CDR2 SMNVEV (reference sequence). The CDR3 spells CASRLAGAGELFF. In nucleotides, the CDR3 is TGTGCCAGCAGGCTAGCGGGTGCTGGGGAGCTGTTTTTT.

This rearrangement joins TRBV9 to TRBJ2-1; D is uncertain. The CDR3 spans 11 residues. Germline V gene data show CDR1 as SGDLS and CDR2 as YYNGEE. V lost 4 bases and J 10 bases, leaving 9 bases between the germline ends. CDR3 sequence: CASSRIGEQFF. The CDR3 coding sequence is TGTGCCAGCAGCCGTATAGGGGAGCAGTTCTTC. Full variable domain (outside the CDR3, taken from reference TRBV9 and TRBJ2-1): DSGVTQTPKHLITATGQRVTLRCSPRSGDLSVYWYQQSLDQGLQFLIQYYNGEERAKGNILERFSAQQFPDLHSELNLSSLELGDSALYFCASSRIGEQFFGPGTRLTVL.

The genes are TRBV27 and TRBJ2-3; D could derive from TRBD1 or TRBD2 (5 bases each). The CDR3 is 15 residues long. CDR1 and CDR2 from the germline V gene are MNHEY and SMNVEV (reference sequence). V lost 3 bases to trimming and J lost 5 bases, with 15 bases between them. The CDR3 sequence is CASSLGQGVGDTQYF. The CDR3 DNA follows: TGTGCCAGCAGTTTGGGGCAGGGAGTGGGAGATACGCAGTATTTT.

This clone has only one observation. This chain links TRBV12-5 with TRBJ2-3; the match to TRBD2 covers 10 bases. V lost 7 bases and J lost 1; bases outside the gene matches: 5. Germline CDR1 is LGHNT and CDR2 is FRNRAP. There are 15 residues in the CDR3. CDR3: CASALAGARTDTQYF. In nucleotides, the CDR3 is TGTGCTAGTGCCCTAGCGGGAGCCCGCACAGATACGCAGTATTTT.

J is TRBJ2-7 and V is TRBV14; D is unresolved. CDR1 is SGHDN and CDR2 is FVKESK in the germline V gene. V lost 4 bases and J lost 5, with 15 bases in between. CDR3 length equals 14 residues. The CDR3 DNA reads as TGTGCCAGCAGCCCGACTGGGAATCTACACGAGCAGTACTTC. This codes for CASSPTGNLHEQYF.

V gene TRBV15 combines with J gene TRBJ2-2; 9 bases align to TRBD2. V shed 4 bases and J 3 bases; nucleotides not matched to a gene: 9. In germline, CDR1 is LNHNV, CDR2 YYDKDF (reference sequence). The CDR3 is 17 residues long. CDR3 coding DNA: TGTGCCACCAGCACTGGCGGGAGGGCCGGGGACACCGGGGAGCTGTTTTTT. Its protein is CATSTGGRAGDTGELFF.

The chain carries TRBV7-9 and TRBJ2-1, with 9 bases matching TRBD1. The germline CDR1 and CDR2 sequences are SEHNR and FQNEAQ (reference sequence). V lost 5 bases to trimming and J lost 14 bases; unmatched junction nucleotides: 13. This CDR3 spans 14 amino acids. CDR3 sequence: CASSVTGGAILEFF. The CDR3 bases are TGTGCCAGCAGCGTAACAGGGGGCGCAATTCTGGAGTTCTTC.

The rearrangement uses TRBV6-5 and TRBJ2-5, with no clear D. Per germline, CDR1 MNHEY and CDR2 SVGAGI. V was cut by 0 bases and J by 2 bases, with 7 bases left in between. This CDR3 spans 14 amino acids. CDR3 in DNA: TGTGCCAGCAGTTACTCGACTGAACAAGAGACCCAGTACTTC. As protein: CASSYSTEQETQYF.

V and J are TRBV7-3 and TRBJ2-7; 8 nucleotides align to TRBD2. Germline V lookup: CDR1 SGHTA, CDR2 FQGTGA. The V and J ends lost 5 bases and 6 bases, in that order; junction bases with no gene match: 6. This CDR3 is 13 amino acids long. The CDR3 loop is CASSEGLVGEQYF. CDR3 bases: TGTGCCAGCAGCGAGGGACTAGTTGGCGAGCAGTACTTC.

The chain is built from TRBV10-1 and TRBJ2-7; D gene ambiguous. Germline V lookup: CDR1 WNHNN, CDR2 SYGVQD (reference sequence). CDR3 length equals 13 residues. V was clipped by 6 bases and J by 4 bases, with 13 bases between them. The CDR3 spells CASSPDLGYEQYF. CDR3 bases: TGCGCCAGCAGCCCTGATCTGGGGTACGAGCAGTACTTC.

The chain couples TRBV18 to TRBJ1-5, with 7 bases matching TRBD1. This CDR3 is built from 19 residues. V shed 3 bases and J 0 bases; nucleotides not matched to a gene: 14. Germline CDR1 reads KGHSH; CDR2 reads LQKENI. CDR3 residues: CASSPSDREDPDSNQPQHF. The CDR3 coding sequence is TGTGCCAGCTCACCGTCCGACAGGGAGGATCCGGATAGCAATCAGCCCCAGCATTTT.

The chain combines TRBV6-5 with TRBJ2-7, with 9 bases identical to TRBD2. Unmatched junction bases numbered 6, after V lost 5 bases and J lost 1 base. The CDR3 sequence is 15 residues long. The germline gives CDR1 MNHEY, CDR2 SVGAGI. CDR3 protein: CASSISGRRSYEQYF. The CDR3 nucleotides read TGTGCCAGCAGTATTAGCGGGAGAAGGTCCTACGAGCAGTACTTC.

This clone was observed a few times. The V call is TRBV30, the J call TRBJ1-2; D is undetermined. The germline V gene encodes CDR1 GTSNPN and CDR2 SVGIG (reference sequence). Trimming stripped 0 bases from V and 6 bases from J, with 11 bases between. The CDR3 runs 13 residues. The CDR3 DNA sequence: TGTGCCTGGAGTGTACGGGGTTTCGATGGCTACACCTTC. It is translated as CAWSVRGFDGYTF.

The rearrangement uses TRBV9 and TRBJ1-1; no clear D gene. The V gene lost 0 bases and the J gene lost 2 bases, with 5 bases spanning the gap. The germline gives CDR1 SGDLS, CDR2 YYNGEE. This CDR3 is built from 13 residues. The CDR3 coding sequence is TGTGCCAGCAGCGTAGGAGATAACACTGAAGCTTTCTTT. Translating it yields CASSVGDNTEAFF.

CDR3 bases: TGTGCCAGCAGCTTAGAACTAGCTCTAAATTACAATGAGCAGTTCTTC. It encodes CASSLELALNYNEQFF. This rearrangement joins TRBV11-2 to TRBJ2-1; tentative D call: TRBD2 (6 bases). V dropped 0 bases and J dropped 4 bases, with 13 bases sitting between them. The V gene's germline CDR1 is SGHAT and CDR2 FQNNGV. The CDR3 has 16 amino acids.